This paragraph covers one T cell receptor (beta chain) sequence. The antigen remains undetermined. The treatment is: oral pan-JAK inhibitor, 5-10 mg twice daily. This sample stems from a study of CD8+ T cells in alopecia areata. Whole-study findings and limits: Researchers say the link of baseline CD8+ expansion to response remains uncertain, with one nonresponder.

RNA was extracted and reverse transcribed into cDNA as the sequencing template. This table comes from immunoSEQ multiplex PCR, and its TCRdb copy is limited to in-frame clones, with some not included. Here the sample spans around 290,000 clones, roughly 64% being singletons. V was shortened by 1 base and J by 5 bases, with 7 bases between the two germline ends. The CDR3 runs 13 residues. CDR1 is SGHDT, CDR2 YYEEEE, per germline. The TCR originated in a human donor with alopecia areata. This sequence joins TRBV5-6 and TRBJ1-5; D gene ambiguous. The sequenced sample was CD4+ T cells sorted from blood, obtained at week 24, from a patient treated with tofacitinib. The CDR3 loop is CASSLQQDQPQHF. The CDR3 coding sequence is TGTGCCAGCAGCTTGCAGCAAGATCAGCCCCAGCATTTT.